Listed below are T cell receptor beta chains from one sample, sequenced in a study of blood T cell repertoires in COVID-19. Assay: immunoSEQ multiplex PCR; the TCRdb copy retains only in-frame clones and omits some. This sample has under 150,000 clones, with roughly 77% found just once. The specimen sequenced was peripheral blood. Source of these receptors: a man between 60 and 70 years old with acute or convalescent COVID-19. CDR3s include the opening cysteine and the closing phenylalanine or tryptophan. A D gene is named only where the DNA matches it firmly. A row's size may be missing; if present it is once, few, many or a size class.

V gene: TRBV12-3/TRBV12-4
J gene: TRBJ1-1
D gene: -
clone size: -
CDR3 DNA: TGTGCCAGCACCCTTCTCTTGACAGCTGAAGCTTTCTTT
CDR3 protein: CASTLLLTAEAFF

V gene: TRBV6-5
J gene: TRBJ2-7
D gene: -
clone size: -
CDR3 DNA: TGTGCCAGCAGCGACGAAGGGGTTTCCTACGAGCAGTACTTC
CDR3 protein: CASSDEGVSYEQYF

V gene: TRBV9
J gene: TRBJ1-2
D gene: TRBD1
clone size: -
CDR3 DNA: TGTGCCAGCAGCGTAACCCTAGGGACAGGGGGTTTTGGCTACACCTTC
CDR3 protein: CASSVTLGTGGFGYTF

V gene: TRBV6-2/TRBV6-3
J gene: TRBJ2-3
D gene: TRBD2
clone size: -
CDR3 DNA: TGTGCCAGCAGTCGACACACTAGCGGGGGCACAGATACGCAGTATTTT
CDR3 protein: CASSRHTSGGTDTQYF

V gene: TRBV7-7
J gene: TRBJ2-1
D gene: TRBD2
clone size: few
CDR3 DNA: TGTGCCAGCAGCTTATCGGCTAGCGGGACAAATGAGCAGTTCTTC
CDR3 protein: CASSLSASGTNEQFF

V gene: TRBV14
J gene: TRBJ1-1
D gene: -
clone size: -
CDR3 DNA: TGTGCCAGCAGCCGGGAGGGCTGGGACACTGAAGCTTTCTTT
CDR3 protein: CASSREGWDTEAFF

V gene: TRBV9
J gene: TRBJ2-2
D gene: -
clone size: once
CDR3 DNA: TGTGCCAGCAGCGTAGCGTGGGAGAAGGCCGGGGAGCTGTTTTTT
CDR3 protein: CASSVAWEKAGELFF

V gene: TRBV28
J gene: TRBJ2-3
D gene: -
clone size: -
CDR3 DNA: TGTGCCAGCAGTTTACCTCAGGTCGATACGCAGTATTTT
CDR3 protein: CASSLPQVDTQYF

V gene: TRBV10-3
J gene: TRBJ2-5
D gene: -
clone size: -
CDR3 DNA: TGTGCCATCAGTGCGGGAGTCCGACAAGAGACCCAGTACTTC
CDR3 protein: CAISAGVRQETQYF

V gene: TRBV7-9
J gene: TRBJ2-3
D gene: TRBD1
clone size: -
CDR3 DNA: TGTGCCAGCAGCTTAATGCAGGGGGCTAGCACAGATACGCAGTATTTT
CDR3 protein: CASSLMQGASTDTQYF

V gene: TRBV2
J gene: TRBJ2-2
D gene: TRBD1
clone size: -
CDR3 DNA: TGTGCCAGCAGTTCTCCGGGACAGGGCTCCGGGGAGCTGTTTTTT
CDR3 protein: CASSSPGQGSGELFF

V gene: TRBV6-4
J gene: TRBJ2-3
D gene: -
clone size: -
CDR3 DNA: TGTGCCAGCAATGCCTCTGCGGGGACAGATACGCAGTATTTT
CDR3 protein: CASNASAGTDTQYF

V gene: TRBV7-9
J gene: TRBJ2-1
D gene: TRBD2
clone size: few
CDR3 DNA: TGTGCCAGCAGCATGGGACTAGCGGGAGGCCGCCTGAGGAATGAGCAGTTCTTC
CDR3 protein: CASSMGLAGGRLRNEQFF

V gene: TRBV4-1
J gene: TRBJ2-2
D gene: -
clone size: -
CDR3 DNA: TGCGCCAGCAGGACCAGGATACCGAACCCCGGGGAGCTGTTTTTT
CDR3 protein: CASRTRIPNPGELFF

V gene: TRBV10-3
J gene: TRBJ1-4
D gene: -
clone size: -
CDR3 DNA: TGTGCCATCAGTGAGGGGCCGAATGAAAAACTGTTTTTT
CDR3 protein: CAISEGPNEKLFF

V gene: TRBV7-9
J gene: TRBJ1-6
D gene: -
clone size: few
CDR3 DNA: TGTGCCAGCAGCTTAGACTCGTCACCCCTCCACTTT
CDR3 protein: CASSLDSSPLHF

V gene: TRBV19
J gene: TRBJ1-1
D gene: -
clone size: -
CDR3 DNA: TGTGCCAGTATCCAGGTGGGGAGTGTGAACACTGAAGCTTTCTTT
CDR3 protein: CASIQVGSVNTEAFF

V gene: TRBV5-8
J gene: TRBJ1-2
D gene: TRBD1
clone size: -
CDR3 DNA: TGTGCCAGCAGCTTGGGACGCGACAGGGGGCCTAACTATGGCTACACCTTC
CDR3 protein: CASSLGRDRGPNYGYTF

V gene: TRBV6-1
J gene: TRBJ1-5
D gene: -
clone size: -
CDR3 DNA: TGTGCGGGGGGACGGGATAGCAATCAGCCCCAGCATTTT
CDR3 protein: CAGGRDSNQPQHF

V gene: TRBV6-2/TRBV6-3
J gene: TRBJ2-7
D gene: -
clone size: -
CDR3 DNA: TGTGCCAGCAGTTACGACTTTGACGTTTACGAGCAGTACTTC
CDR3 protein: CASSYDFDVYEQYF

V gene: TRBV5-4
J gene: TRBJ2-7
D gene: TRBD2
clone size: -
CDR3 DNA: TGTGCCAGCAGCTCGGTCGGACTAGCGGGAGGGCCCCACTACTACGAGCAGTACTTC
CDR3 protein: CASSSVGLAGGPHYYEQYF

V gene: TRBV30
J gene: TRBJ1-3
D gene: -
clone size: -
CDR3 DNA: TGTGCCTGGAGTGTTGTACTCGGAAACACCATATATTTT
CDR3 protein: CAWSVVLGNTIYF

V gene: TRBV6-5
J gene: TRBJ1-1
D gene: TRBD1
clone size: -
CDR3 DNA: TGTGCCAGCAGACCCGGACAGGGTACTGAAGCTTTCTTT
CDR3 protein: CASRPGQGTEAFF

V gene: TRBV28
J gene: TRBJ1-3
D gene: -
clone size: once
CDR3 DNA: TGTGCCAGCCGGGTGAGCTCTGGAAACACCATATATTTT
CDR3 protein: CASRVSSGNTIYF

V gene: TRBV24-1
J gene: TRBJ2-3
D gene: TRBD1
clone size: few
CDR3 DNA: TGTGCCACCCAGGGACAGGGTACAGATACGCAGTATTTT
CDR3 protein: CATQGQGTDTQYF

V gene: TRBV13
J gene: TRBJ2-3
D gene: -
clone size: -
CDR3 DNA: TGTGCCAGCAGCTCCCAAACAGGGAGCACAGATACGCAGTATTTT
CDR3 protein: CASSSQTGSTDTQYF

V gene: TRBV27
J gene: TRBJ1-2
D gene: -
clone size: few
CDR3 DNA: TGTGCCAGCAGTTTATCTCGGGGGGCACCGGTCTATGGCTACACCTTC
CDR3 protein: CASSLSRGAPVYGYTF

V gene: TRBV4-2
J gene: TRBJ2-3
D gene: TRBD2
clone size: -
CDR3 DNA: TGTGCCAGCAGCCGATGGATCCAGGGGACTAGTCGGACAGATACGCAGTATTTT
CDR3 protein: CASSRWIQGTSRTDTQYF

V gene: TRBV19
J gene: TRBJ2-7
D gene: TRBD2
clone size: few
CDR3 DNA: TGTGCCAGTAGTATGGGGGGACTAGCGGGAGAAAGCGAGCAGTACTTC
CDR3 protein: CASSMGGLAGESEQYF

V gene: TRBV6-1
J gene: TRBJ1-1
D gene: TRBD1
clone size: few
CDR3 DNA: TGTGCCAGCAGTGAAGGACAGGGTTACACTGAAGCTTTCTTT
CDR3 protein: CASSEGQGYTEAFF

V gene: TRBV5-1
J gene: TRBJ2-1
D gene: TRBD2
clone size: -
CDR3 DNA: TGCGCCAGCAGCCCCGGGACTAGCGAGTACCTAAGCTCCTACAATGAGCAGTTCTTC
CDR3 protein: CASSPGTSEYLSSYNEQFF

V gene: TRBV5-4
J gene: TRBJ2-5
D gene: -
clone size: -
CDR3 DNA: TGTGCCAGCAGCTGGCGGGAGACCCAGTACTTC
CDR3 protein: CASSWRETQYF

V gene: TRBV12-5
J gene: TRBJ2-7
D gene: -
clone size: -
CDR3 DNA: TGTGCTAGTGGGCAAGCGGTTAGCTCCTACGAGCAGTACTTC
CDR3 protein: CASGQAVSSYEQYF

V gene: TRBV11-3
J gene: TRBJ1-1
D gene: -
clone size: few
CDR3 DNA: TGTGCCAGCAGCCGAAGGGGATTGAACACTGAAGCTTTCTTT
CDR3 protein: CASSRRGLNTEAFF

V gene: TRBV27
J gene: TRBJ2-3
D gene: -
clone size: -
CDR3 DNA: TGTGCCAGCAGTCGACCCGGGGGTACAGATACGCAGTATTTT
CDR3 protein: CASSRPGGTDTQYF

V gene: TRBV7-2
J gene: TRBJ2-3
D gene: -
clone size: few
CDR3 DNA: TGTGCCAGCACCCCAGGGGTATCGCAGTATTTT
CDR3 protein: CASTPGVSQYF

V gene: TRBV19
J gene: TRBJ1-4
D gene: TRBD1
clone size: -
CDR3 DNA: TGTGCCAGTAGGACAGGGGGAGAGGGTGAAAAACTGTTTTTT
CDR3 protein: CASRTGGEGEKLFF

V gene: TRBV18
J gene: TRBJ2-7
D gene: TRBD2
clone size: -
CDR3 DNA: TGTGCCAGCTCTGAGGGGACTAGCGGGAGGACGGGTGAGCAGTACTTC
CDR3 protein: CASSEGTSGRTGEQYF

V gene: TRBV11-3
J gene: TRBJ2-1
D gene: -
clone size: -
CDR3 DNA: TGTGCCAGCAGCTTTTCACGGGAAGGTGAGCAGTTCTTC
CDR3 protein: CASSFSREGEQFF

V gene: TRBV12-3/TRBV12-4
J gene: TRBJ2-7
D gene: -
clone size: -
CDR3 DNA: TGTGCCAGCAGTTCTTCAGGGGGGAACGAGCAGTACTTC
CDR3 protein: CASSSSGGNEQYF

V gene: TRBV5-1
J gene: TRBJ2-1
D gene: TRBD2
clone size: -
CDR3 DNA: TGCGCCAGCAGCCCCACAGCGGGGGGGGCCAGCAATGAGCAGTTCTTC
CDR3 protein: CASSPTAGGASNEQFF

V gene: TRBV7-7
J gene: TRBJ2-7
D gene: -
clone size: -
CDR3 DNA: TGTGCCAGCAGCCCGGGTGGCGGGGTCCACGAGCAGTACTTC
CDR3 protein: CASSPGGGVHEQYF

V gene: TRBV10-1
J gene: TRBJ2-1
D gene: -
clone size: -
CDR3 DNA: TGCGCCAGCAGCCTGGCTCCCGACAATGAGCAGTTCTTC
CDR3 protein: CASSLAPDNEQFF

V gene: TRBV30
J gene: TRBJ1-1
D gene: TRBD1
clone size: -
CDR3 DNA: TGTGCCTGGACCTTAGGGGGCGCGAACACTGAAGCTTTCTTT
CDR3 protein: CAWTLGGANTEAFF

V gene: TRBV10-3
J gene: TRBJ2-2
D gene: TRBD2
clone size: -
CDR3 DNA: TGTGCCATCAGTCCCGGGACTAGCGGCCCGAACACCGGGGAGCTGTTTTTT
CDR3 protein: CAISPGTSGPNTGELFF

V gene: TRBV7-6
J gene: TRBJ2-5
D gene: TRBD2
clone size: -
CDR3 DNA: TGTGCCAGCAGCGCCGGGACTAGCGGGCCCCACTCCCGAAGTACCCAGTACTTC
CDR3 protein: CASSAGTSGPHSRSTQYF

V gene: TRBV7-8
J gene: TRBJ2-7
D gene: -
clone size: -
CDR3 DNA: TGTGCCAGCAGCGCATTCGGAGGTTCGAACGAGCAGTACTTC
CDR3 protein: CASSAFGGSNEQYF

V gene: TRBV30
J gene: TRBJ1-5
D gene: -
clone size: once
CDR3 DNA: TGTGCCTGGAGCGGGACACCTTATAGCAATCAGCCCCAGCATTTT
CDR3 protein: CAWSGTPYSNQPQHF

V gene: TRBV5-6
J gene: TRBJ2-7
D gene: -
clone size: -
CDR3 DNA: TGTGCCAGCAGCTTGGCCTCGGGGGGCCGGCAGTACTTC
CDR3 protein: CASSLASGGRQYF

V gene: TRBV12-3/TRBV12-4
J gene: TRBJ2-5
D gene: TRBD1
clone size: -
CDR3 DNA: TGTGCCAGCAGTGAGGCAAGGGGGCCCCAGTACTTC
CDR3 protein: CASSEARGPQYF

V gene: TRBV7-9
J gene: TRBJ1-6
D gene: TRBD1
clone size: few
CDR3 DNA: TGTGCCAGCGGCGGGACAGTCAATTCACCCCTCCACTTT
CDR3 protein: CASGGTVNSPLHF

V gene: TRBV2
J gene: TRBJ2-2
D gene: TRBD2
clone size: -
CDR3 DNA: TGTGCCAGCAGTGTAGGGCTAGCGGGTACCGGGGAGCTGTTTTTT
CDR3 protein: CASSVGLAGTGELFF